What follows is one T cell receptor (beta chain) and its context. Its target is unknown. In germline, CDR1 is LNHNV, CDR2 YYDKDF (reference sequence). V shed 3 bases and J 4 bases; nucleotides not matched to a gene: 4. The CDR3 length is 15 residues. The record originates from a study of cytomegalovirus exposure and HLA in healthy donors. Primers for the PCR totalled 60 Vbeta and 13 Jbeta. The method was immunoSEQ multiplex PCR; TCRdb's version includes in-frame clones alone and lacks a portion of them. The sample holds approximately 130,000 clones. Study findings and constraints: Indistinguishable V segments, including TRBV6-2 and TRBV6-3, were excluded. TCR beta V- and J-gene trimming, according to a later analysis, was linked to a missense DCLRE1C variant.

Sequenced input: PBMCs. This receptor was obtained from a woman aged 55-69 years in good health and CMV-seronegative. The rearrangement joins TRBV15 to TRBJ1-1; TRBD1 agrees at 11 bases. The DNA of the CDR3 is TGTGCCACCAGCAGGGACAGGGGGCCGGGCACTGAAGCTTTCTTT. Encoded protein: CATSRDRGPGTEAFF.